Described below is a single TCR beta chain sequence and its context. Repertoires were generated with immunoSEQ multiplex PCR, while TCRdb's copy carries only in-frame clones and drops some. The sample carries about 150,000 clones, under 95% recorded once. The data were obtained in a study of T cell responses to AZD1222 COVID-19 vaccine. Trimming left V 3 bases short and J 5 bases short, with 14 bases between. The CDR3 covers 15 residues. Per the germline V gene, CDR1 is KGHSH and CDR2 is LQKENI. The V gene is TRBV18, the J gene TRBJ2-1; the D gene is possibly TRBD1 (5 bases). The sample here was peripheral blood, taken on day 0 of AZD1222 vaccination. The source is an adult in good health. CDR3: CASSPSWQGDNEQFF. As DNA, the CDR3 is TGTGCCAGCTCACCTAGCTGGCAGGGTGACAATGAGCAGTTCTTC.